A selection of T cell receptor beta chains follows, all from one sample in a study of blood T cell repertoires in COVID-19. Produced via immunoSEQ multiplex PCR; TCRdb's table is partial and in-frame only. This table holds about 290,000 clones, around four fifths found once. The sample comprised peripheral blood. The receptors were sampled from a woman in her fifties or sixties with active or convalescent COVID-19. The CDR3 runs from the conserved cysteine through the conserved F or W. The D gene is left open where the match is weak. Not all rows give a size; the values are once, few, many and, for expanded clones, a class.

d_gene: NA; v_gene: TRBV2; j_gene: TRBJ2-1; abundance: NA; CDR3aa: CASSADSNPLSEQFF; CDR3nt: TGTGCCAGCAGTGCCGACTCGAACCCTCTCAGCGAGCAGTTCTTC
d_gene: NA; v_gene: TRBV3-1/TRBV3-2; j_gene: TRBJ2-1; abundance: NA; CDR3aa: CASSQLAGMGEQFF; CDR3nt: TGTGCCAGCAGCCAATTGGCGGGAATGGGTGAGCAGTTCTTC
d_gene: TRBD1; v_gene: TRBV11-2; j_gene: TRBJ1-2; abundance: NA; CDR3aa: CASSLSTGGDGYTF; CDR3nt: TGTGCCAGCAGCCTGTCAACAGGGGGTGATGGCTACACCTTC
d_gene: TRBD1; v_gene: TRBV27; j_gene: TRBJ1-6; abundance: NA; CDR3aa: CASSLYPGGYNSPLHF; CDR3nt: TGTGCCAGCAGTTTATACCCAGGGGGCTATAATTCACCCCTCCACTTT
d_gene: TRBD2; v_gene: TRBV11-2; j_gene: TRBJ2-7; abundance: NA; CDR3aa: CASSPIAGGFYEQYF; CDR3nt: TGTGCCAGCAGCCCAATAGCGGGAGGCTTCTACGAGCAGTACTTC
d_gene: NA; v_gene: TRBV7-9; j_gene: TRBJ1-2; abundance: NA; CDR3aa: CASSFQAYGYTF; CDR3nt: TGTGCCAGCAGTTTTCAGGCCTATGGCTACACCTTC
d_gene: NA; v_gene: TRBV6-6; j_gene: TRBJ1-2; abundance: NA; CDR3aa: CASSSTGIGYGYTF; CDR3nt: TGTGCCAGCAGTTCGACAGGTATAGGTTATGGCTACACCTTC
d_gene: NA; v_gene: TRBV6-5; j_gene: TRBJ1-2; abundance: NA; CDR3aa: CASRGLGGYTF; CDR3nt: TGTGCCAGCAGAGGACTAGGTGGCTACACCTTC
d_gene: NA; v_gene: TRBV4-1; j_gene: TRBJ1-1; abundance: NA; CDR3aa: CASSQAWELMNTEAFF; CDR3nt: TGCGCCAGCAGCCAAGCATGGGAGCTTATGAACACTGAAGCTTTCTTT
d_gene: NA; v_gene: TRBV12-3/TRBV12-4; j_gene: TRBJ2-1; abundance: NA; CDR3aa: CASSLYLNNEQFF; CDR3nt: TGTGCCAGCAGTCTTTACTTAAACAATGAGCAGTTCTTC
d_gene: NA; v_gene: TRBV5-1; j_gene: TRBJ2-3; abundance: few; CDR3aa: CASSLGSRSTDTQYF; CDR3nt: TGCGCCAGCAGCTTAGGTAGCCGGAGCACAGATACGCAGTATTTT
d_gene: NA; v_gene: TRBV9; j_gene: TRBJ1-2; abundance: NA; CDR3aa: CASSAGSNYGYTF; CDR3nt: TGTGCCAGCAGCGCAGGCTCTAACTATGGCTACACCTTC
d_gene: NA; v_gene: TRBV7-9; j_gene: TRBJ1-5; abundance: NA; CDR3aa: CASSLVTGLLNQPQHF; CDR3nt: TGTGCCAGCAGCTTAGTCACAGGACTACTCAATCAGCCCCAGCATTTT
d_gene: TRBD2; v_gene: TRBV11-2; j_gene: TRBJ2-7; abundance: NA; CDR3aa: CASSREGPQAYEQYF; CDR3nt: TGTGCCAGCAGCCGGGAGGGGCCCCAGGCCTACGAGCAGTACTTC
d_gene: NA; v_gene: TRBV9; j_gene: TRBJ2-1; abundance: NA; CDR3aa: CASSVAGRGSYNEQFF; CDR3nt: TGTGCCAGCAGCGTAGCGGGCAGGGGAAGCTACAATGAGCAGTTCTTC
d_gene: NA; v_gene: TRBV2; j_gene: TRBJ2-3; abundance: NA; CDR3aa: CASSEIRTDTQYF; CDR3nt: TGTGCCAGCAGTGAAATTAGAACAGATACGCAGTATTTT
d_gene: TRBD1; v_gene: TRBV19; j_gene: TRBJ1-2; abundance: NA; CDR3aa: CASRRQGRAEEDYGYTF; CDR3nt: TGTGCCAGTAGGCGACAGGGAAGGGCCGAGGAGGACTATGGCTACACCTTC
d_gene: NA; v_gene: TRBV18; j_gene: TRBJ2-2; abundance: NA; CDR3aa: CASSPHNTGELFF; CDR3nt: TGTGCCAGCTCACCCCATAACACCGGGGAGCTGTTTTTT
d_gene: TRBD1; v_gene: TRBV28; j_gene: TRBJ2-3; abundance: once; CDR3aa: CASRAPGTETDTQYF; CDR3nt: TGTGCCAGCAGAGCCCCAGGGACAGAAACAGATACGCAGTATTTT
d_gene: TRBD2; v_gene: TRBV6-4; j_gene: TRBJ2-3; abundance: NA; CDR3aa: CASSAGLGGADTQYF; CDR3nt: TGTGCCAGCAGCGCGGGACTAGGCGGGGCAGATACGCAGTATTTT
d_gene: NA; v_gene: TRBV27; j_gene: TRBJ1-5; abundance: NA; CDR3aa: CASSLLSGDNQPQHF; CDR3nt: TGTGCCAGCAGTTTACTATCGGGGGACAATCAGCCCCAGCATTTT
d_gene: NA; v_gene: TRBV3-1/TRBV3-2; j_gene: TRBJ2-1; abundance: NA; CDR3aa: CASSQVAGMIYNEQFF; CDR3nt: TGTGCCAGCAGCCAAGTGGCGGGAATGATCTACAATGAGCAGTTCTTC
d_gene: TRBD1; v_gene: TRBV11-2; j_gene: TRBJ2-2; abundance: NA; CDR3aa: CASSLDRASGELFF; CDR3nt: TGTGCCAGCAGCTTGGACAGGGCGTCCGGGGAGCTGTTTTTT
d_gene: NA; v_gene: TRBV6-6; j_gene: TRBJ1-6; abundance: NA; CDR3aa: CASSYARAPYNSPLHF; CDR3nt: TGTGCCAGCAGTTACGCCAGGGCCCCTTATAATTCACCCCTCCACTTT
d_gene: TRBD1; v_gene: TRBV6-6; j_gene: TRBJ2-7; abundance: NA; CDR3aa: CASSSGTGGYEQYF; CDR3nt: TGTGCCAGCAGTTCCGGGACAGGGGGCTACGAGCAGTACTTC
d_gene: NA; v_gene: TRBV12-5; j_gene: TRBJ2-6; abundance: NA; CDR3aa: CASGLFPTISSGANVLTF; CDR3nt: TGTGCTAGTGGTTTGTTCCCGACTATCAGCTCTGGGGCCAACGTCCTGACTTTC
d_gene: NA; v_gene: TRBV25-1; j_gene: TRBJ1-2; abundance: once; CDR3aa: CASSELGGDYGYTF; CDR3nt: TGTGCCAGCAGTGAATTGGGGGGGGACTATGGCTACACCTTC
d_gene: TRBD1; v_gene: TRBV6-5; j_gene: TRBJ1-6; abundance: NA; CDR3aa: CASSRTGGNSPLHF; CDR3nt: TGTGCCAGCAGTCGGACAGGGGGTAATTCACCCCTCCACTTT
d_gene: NA; v_gene: TRBV7-9; j_gene: TRBJ2-7; abundance: NA; CDR3aa: CASSFRQEQYF; CDR3nt: TGTGCCAGCAGTTTTCGACAAGAGCAGTACTTC
d_gene: NA; v_gene: TRBV4-1; j_gene: TRBJ1-5; abundance: NA; CDR3aa: CASSHSNFGGAVNQPQHF; CDR3nt: TGCGCCAGCAGCCATTCTAACTTTGGAGGGGCAGTAAACCAGCCCCAGCATTTT
d_gene: TRBD1; v_gene: TRBV2; j_gene: TRBJ1-2; abundance: once; CDR3aa: CASSGKGASYGYTF; CDR3nt: TGTGCCAGCAGTGGGAAGGGGGCTAGCTATGGCTACACCTTC
d_gene: NA; v_gene: TRBV3-1/TRBV3-2; j_gene: TRBJ2-5; abundance: NA; CDR3aa: CASSRSTDYQETQYF; CDR3nt: TGTGCCAGCAGCAGATCGACAGACTACCAAGAGACCCAGTACTTC
d_gene: TRBD1; v_gene: TRBV7-9; j_gene: TRBJ1-4; abundance: NA; CDR3aa: CASSLGTGGSSTNEKLFF; CDR3nt: TGTGCCAGCAGCTTAGGCACAGGGGGCTCCTCAACTAATGAAAAACTGTTTTTT